A single sample gave rise to the 32 T cell receptor beta chains below, sequenced in a study of graft-versus-host responses after intestinal transplantation. Using immunoSEQ multiplex PCR, the repertoire was profiled, and TCRdb retains in-frame clones only, with some absent. The sample lists 15,000 to 20,000 clones; roughly 78% were seen once. Processing was applied to graft tissue in order to liberate intraepithelial and lamina propria lymphocytes. The specimen comprised ileum tissue, sampled about 15 weeks after intestinal transplant. These receptors all come from a human patient who received an intestinal transplant, so some T cells may come from the graft donor.

V and J are TRBV6-4 and TRBJ2-4; D is possibly TRBD2 (5 bases). V was pared by 9 bases and J by 5 bases, with 11 bases between. Germline CDR1 and CDR2: MRHNA and SNTAGT. The CDR3 has 12 residues. In DNA form, the CDR3 reads TGTGCCAGGTGGAGGAAGGAAAACATTCAGTACTTC. It yields the protein CARWRKENIQYF.

The chain employs TRBV29-1 and TRBJ2-1; D uncertain. The germline gives CDR1 SQVTM, CDR2 ANQGSEA. The CDR3 has 14 amino acids. V dropped 2 bases and J dropped 3 bases, with 11 bases sitting between them. The CDR3 loop reads CSVERLDFYNEQFF. The CDR3 DNA sequence: TGCAGCGTTGAAAGGCTTGACTTCTACAATGAGCAGTTCTTC.

This clone was observed a handful of times. This chain joins TRBV28 and TRBJ2-6; no firm D call. The CDR3 extends over 13 amino acids. Deletions cut 5 bases from V and 7 bases from J, with 9 bases between. Germline CDR1 MDHEN, CDR2 SYDVKM. The CDR3 spells CASSQRIANVLTF. Here the CDR3 DNA reads TGTGCCAGCAGTCAACGAATTGCCAACGTCCTGACTTTC.

The gene calls are TRBV11-2 and TRBJ2-5, with 14 bases matching TRBD2. Unmatched junction bases numbered 7, after V lost 5 bases and J lost 5 bases. The CDR3 contains 16 residues. The germline CDR1 and CDR2 sequences are SGHAT and FQNNGV. CDR3 protein: CASSTRLAGGPETQYF. CDR3 bases: TGTGCCAGCAGCACGCGACTAGCGGGGGGGCCGGAGACCCAGTACTTC.

The chain joins TRBV7-9 to TRBJ1-5; D not certain. Trimming took 1 base from V and 3 from J, leaving 7 bases between them. The CDR3 is made up of 14 amino acids. Looked up from germline, CDR1 is SEHNR and CDR2 is FQNEAQ (reference sequence). In DNA form, the CDR3 reads TGTGCCAGCAGCTTAGGAGGTATCAATCAGCCCCAGCATTTT. Translating gives CASSLGGINQPQHF.

The chain combines TRBV7-9 with TRBJ2-4; D possibly matches TRBD1 or TRBD2 (5 bases each). The germline CDR1 and CDR2 sequences are SEHNR and FQNEAQ (reference sequence). CDR3 length: 18 residues. Between the trimmed V and J ends, which lost 1 base and 0 bases, there was a span of 16 bases. CDR3 sequence reads: CASSLGGTLGEAKNIQYF. CDR3 bases: TGTGCCAGCAGCTTAGGGGGGACCCTAGGCGAAGCCAAAAACATTCAGTACTTC.

V gene TRBV20-1 combines with J gene TRBJ1-1; D gene ambiguous. From germline, CDR1 is DFQATT and CDR2 SNEGSKA (reference sequence). The CDR3 totals 10 residues. V was pared by 6 bases and J by 3 bases, with 5 bases between. DNA for the CDR3: TGCAGTGCCACGTACACTGAAGCTTTCTTT. It translates to CSATYTEAFF.

This clone was found a few times. The DNA for the CDR3 is TGTGCCATAAGGAGACCGAACACTGAAGCTTTCTTT. It specifies CAIRRPNTEAFF. This chain uses TRBV27 with TRBJ1-1; D is unresolved. The CDR3 runs to 12 residues. Trimming shortened V by 10 bases and J by 1 base, and 10 bases separated the two germline ends. CDR1 and CDR2 (germline): MNHEY, SMNVEV (reference sequence).

The chain is built from TRBV30 and TRBJ2-3; 10 positions match TRBD2. This CDR3 has 14 residues. Trimming took 4 bases from V and 2 from J; bases not matched to a gene: 3. Germline V CDR1 and CDR2: GTSNPN, SVGIG (reference sequence). The DNA of the CDR3 is TGTGCCTGGAAAGCGGGAGGGAACACAGATACGCAGTATTTT. It is translated as CAWKAGGNTDTQYF.

J is TRBJ1-2 and V is TRBV11-2; D is ambiguous. The CDR3 covers 17 residues. V dropped 6 bases and J dropped 4 bases, with 24 bases sitting between them. Germline loops: CDR1 SGHAT, CDR2 FQNNGV. CDR3 sequence reads: CASSKIEWASGLYGYTF. CDR3 nucleotide sequence: TGTGCCAGCAGTAAAATTGAATGGGCCTCGGGTCTCTATGGCTACACCTTC.

This chain uses TRBV4-3 with TRBJ2-3; 11 bases align to TRBD1. This CDR3 region has 17 residues. The V gene end was trimmed by 1 base and the J gene end by 0 bases; junction bases not matched to a gene: 3. The V gene's germline CDR1 is LGHNA and CDR2 YSLEER. CDR3 region: CASSQGTGGISTDTQYF. The CDR3 DNA reads as TGCGCCAGCAGCCAAGGGACAGGGGGCATAAGCACAGATACGCAGTATTTT.

The gene calls are TRBV4-1 and TRBJ2-2; 9 bases match TRBD1. Germline CDR1 is MGHRA and CDR2 is YSYEKL. J lost 6 bases, V lost 0 bases, and 2 bases had no gene match. The CDR3 runs to 15 residues. The CDR3: CASSQDRQGAGELFF. CDR3 nucleotide sequence: TGCGCCAGCAGCCAAGATCGACAGGGGGCCGGGGAGCTGTTTTTT.

In its sample, this clone was seen once. V gene TRBV7-6 combines with J gene TRBJ1-1, with 9 bases matching TRBD1. CDR1 is SGHVS, CDR2 FNYEAQ, per germline. The CDR3 consists of 15 residues. With 4 bases clipped from V and 4 bases from J, the junction kept 7 bases outside the gene matches. The chain's CDR3 is CASSSRDREITEAFF. The CDR3 DNA sequence: TGTGCCAGCAGCTCCCGGGACAGGGAGATCACTGAAGCTTTCTTT.

This clone has only one observation. The chain employs TRBV27 and TRBJ2-3; TRBD2 matches 10 bases. CDR3 length: 18 amino acids. The germline V gene has CDR1 MNHEY and CDR2 SMNVEV (reference sequence). V dropped 5 bases and J dropped 2; count of bases not matched to a gene: 13. DNA of the CDR3: TGTGCCAGCAGTCGGACTAGCGGAACCCGTACCTCCACAGATACGCAGTATTTT. Translation: CASSRTSGTRTSTDTQYF.

This clone occurred once. V gene TRBV15 combines with J gene TRBJ2-3, with 11 bases identical to TRBD2. The V gene end was trimmed by 0 bases and the J gene end by 2 bases; junction bases not matched to a gene: 4. This CDR3 is built from 17 residues. In germline, CDR1 is LNHNV, CDR2 YYDKDF (reference sequence). The CDR3 reads CATSRDETSGDTDTQYF. The CDR3 coding sequence is TGTGCCACCAGCAGAGATGAGACTAGCGGGGACACAGATACGCAGTATTTT.

This chain uses TRBV7-6 with TRBJ1-3, with a possible D match to TRBD1 (6 bases). The CDR3 extends over 17 amino acids. In germline, CDR1 is SGHVS, CDR2 FNYEAQ. V lost 5 bases and J lost 0, with 17 bases in between. CDR3 in DNA: TGTGCCAGCAGCCGACAGGACCTTCTTATCTCTGGAAACACCATATATTTT. Translating it yields CASSRQDLLISGNTIYF.

The chain couples TRBV2 to TRBJ1-1; unclear D gene. Germline V lookup: CDR1 SNHLY, CDR2 FYNNEI. The CDR3 sequence is 13 residues long. Trimming shortened V by 7 bases and J by 5 bases, and 14 bases separated the two germline ends. The CDR3 sequence: CASILALRTEAFF. In nucleotides, the CDR3 is TGTGCCAGCATTCTAGCGCTGCGGACTGAAGCTTTCTTT.

This rearrangement joins TRBV19 to TRBJ2-7, with D tentatively TRBD1 or TRBD2 (5 bases each). The germline V gene has CDR1 LNHDA and CDR2 SQIVND (reference sequence). The V end lost 10 bases, the J end lost 5 bases, and 15 bases lay between the germline ends. CDR3 length: 12 residues. CDR3 protein: CATRDPPNEQYF. The CDR3 region has the DNA TGTGCCACCCGGGACCCTCCCAACGAGCAGTACTTC.

This clone was found a few times. The chain combines TRBV9 with TRBJ2-3; either TRBD1 or TRBD2 may fit D (6 bases each). Germline V gene data show CDR1 as SGDLS and CDR2 as YYNGEE. The V end was cut by 3 bases, the J end by 6 bases, with 8 bases between. The CDR3 consists of 12 residues. Written as DNA, the CDR3 is TGTGCCAGCAGCGCGGGGGCGGATACGCAGTATTTT. It codes for CASSAGADTQYF.

V is TRBV28 and J is TRBJ1-2; TRBD1 might be the D (5 bases). Trimming stripped 5 bases from V and 4 bases from J, with 11 bases between. This CDR3 contains 13 residues. The germline gives CDR1 MDHEN, CDR2 SYDVKM. CDR3 DNA: TGTGCCAGCAGTGTCGGGACTTCCTATGGCTACACCTTC. Translating it yields CASSVGTSYGYTF.

The genes are TRBV5-6 and TRBJ2-7; tentatively, D is TRBD2 (5 bases). Germline CDR1 SGHDT, CDR2 YYEEEE. The CDR3 contains 11 residues. V shed 7 bases and J shed 6 bases, with 11 bases lying between them. In DNA, the CDR3 is TGTGCCAGCTCTCTAGCAGGCGAGCAGTACTTC. Its protein is CASSLAGEQYF.

V usage is TRBV6-1 and J usage is TRBJ1-5, with D uncertain. CDR3 length: 13 amino acids. The V end was cut by 5 bases, the J end by 6 bases, with 11 bases between. Per the germline V gene, CDR1 is MNHNS and CDR2 is SASEGT. CDR3 coding DNA: TGTGCCAGCAGTTCGAATTCCCTTCAGCCCCAGCATTTT. Its translation: CASSSNSLQPQHF.

The gene calls are TRBV28 and TRBJ2-5, with TRBD2 identical over 11 bases. The CDR3 is made up of 17 amino acids. CDR1 and CDR2 (germline): MDHEN, SYDVKM. J was trimmed by 7 bases and V by 1 base; bases with no gene match: 11. The DNA for the CDR3 is TGTGCCAGCAGTTTATCGATAATAGCGGGAGGGTTGGGGACCCAGTACTTC. This translates into CASSLSIIAGGLGTQYF.

This chain connects TRBV7-8 to TRBJ1-1; no definite D call. CDR1 and CDR2 from the germline V gene are SGHVS and FQNEAQ. V lost 5 bases, J lost 4 bases, and 20 bases lay in between. The CDR3 sequence is 16 residues long. The CDR3 protein is CASSLTPRGRATEAFF. The CDR3 region has the DNA TGTGCCAGCAGCCTCACCCCCCGAGGGAGAGCCACTGAAGCTTTCTTT.

The chain couples TRBV11-2 to TRBJ1-2; D is undetermined. The V gene's germline CDR1 is SGHAT and CDR2 FQNNGV. The CDR3 has 14 residues. V lost 3 bases, J lost 4 bases, and 12 bases lay in between. The CDR3 loop reads CASSFLSSAYGYTF. The CDR3 coding sequence is TGTGCCAGCAGCTTTCTCTCCAGCGCCTATGGCTACACCTTC.

V gene TRBV28 combines with J gene TRBJ2-7, with D tentatively TRBD1 (5 bases). The CDR3 sequence is 17 residues long. CDR1 MDHEN and CDR2 SYDVKM come from the germline V gene. V gave up 2 bases and J gave up 3 bases, with 20 bases separating them. The CDR3 bases are TGTGCCAGCAGTTTAAGGTTTTCGTCAGGGATTAACTACGAGCAGTACTTC. This codes for CASSLRFSSGINYEQYF.

The chain has TRBV6-1 and TRBJ2-2, with D uncertain. The V gene lost 4 bases and the J gene lost 3 bases, with 3 bases spanning the gap. Germline-derived CDR1 and CDR2 are MNHNS and SASEGT. The CDR3 is 12 amino acids. The DNA for the CDR3 is TGTGCCAGCAGTGGATACACCGGGGAGCTGTTTTTT. It codes for CASSGYTGELFF.

The chain uses TRBV10-3 and TRBJ2-1; D is ambiguous. The CDR3 extends over 13 amino acids. Germline CDR1 is ENHRY and CDR2 is SYGVKD. With 7 bases removed from V and 8 bases from J, the gap between germline ends came to 15 bases. The CDR3 coding sequence is TGTGCCATCACCCGGGCCCCTCAGGATGAGCAGTTCTTC. Its protein is CAITRAPQDEQFF.

The gene calls are TRBV7-4 and TRBJ1-1; 7 nucleotides align to TRBD1. Germline V lookup: CDR1 SGHVT, CDR2 SQSDAQ. The V gene end was trimmed by 5 bases and the J gene end by 3 bases; junction bases not matched to a gene: 9. The CDR3 sequence is 15 residues long. DNA for the CDR3: TGTGCCAGCAGCCCAAAAGATACAGGGGACACTGAAGCTTTCTTT. It codes for CASSPKDTGDTEAFF.

The chain is built from TRBV9 and TRBJ2-7, with 9 bases fitting TRBD2. J gave up 2 bases and V 4 bases, and 7 bases lay outside the gene matches. The CDR3 has 15 amino acids. Germline values: CDR1 SGDLS, CDR2 YYNGEE. CDR3 sequence (DNA): TGTGCCAGCAGCTGCCGGCGGGAGGGAACCTACGAGCAGTACTTC. Translation: CASSCRREGTYEQYF.

The rearrangement links TRBV19 to TRBJ2-5; D uncertain. The CDR3 loop spans 14 amino acids. V was trimmed by 3 bases and J by 4 bases, leaving 12 bases between them. The germline V gene encodes CDR1 LNHDA and CDR2 SQIVND (reference sequence). The CDR3 spells CASSIGRFGETQYF. The CDR3 DNA follows: TGTGCCAGTAGTATCGGCAGATTTGGAGAGACCCAGTACTTC.

CDR3 coding DNA: TGTGCCACCAGCGCCCGCCGACAGGTCACAGGAGGCTACACCTTC. The encoded protein is CATSARRQVTGGYTF. J is TRBJ1-2 and V is TRBV15, with D perhaps TRBD1 (6 bases). This CDR3 comprises 15 residues. The germline V and J ends were trimmed by 5 bases and 8 bases, with 21 bases remaining between them. The germline gives CDR1 LNHNV, CDR2 YYDKDF (reference sequence).